This T cell receptor beta chain appears in the sequencing data of a study of OX40 agonist ivuxolimab in advanced cancers. The wider study: While on treatment, patients had intravenous ivuxolimab at 0.01 to 10 mg/kg every 2 weeks. In three patients, partial responses were observed, one with hepatocellular carcinoma and two with cutaneous melanoma. The study's findings and limits: The antigens recognized by the expanded peripheral T cells, that is their antigen specificity, were not determined.

Comments on this clone: The antigen remains unidentified.

Blood sampling was done at baseline, cycle 4 day 1, and cycle 7 day 1. Clones were read by immunoSEQ multiplex PCR, and TCRdb kept only the in-frame ones, dropping some. The table shows around 43,000 clones, with roughly nine tenths occurring only once. The CDR3 is made up of 15 amino acids. V lost 2 bases and J 4 bases, leaving 14 bases between the germline ends. From germline, CDR1 is MNHNY and CDR2 SVGAGI (reference sequence). This sample comprised CD4+ or CD8+ T cells sorted from blood, obtained in a trial of the OX40 agonist ivuxolimab. The receptor was derived from an adult with an advanced solid tumor such as melanoma, head and neck, liver or kidney cancer. The chain links TRBV6-6 to TRBJ2-5; D possibly corresponds to TRBD2 (6 bases). The CDR3 region has the DNA TGTGCCAGCAGTTACGTAGTGGGGGGTGTAGAGACCCAGTACTTC. Translated, it gives CASSYVVGGVETQYF.